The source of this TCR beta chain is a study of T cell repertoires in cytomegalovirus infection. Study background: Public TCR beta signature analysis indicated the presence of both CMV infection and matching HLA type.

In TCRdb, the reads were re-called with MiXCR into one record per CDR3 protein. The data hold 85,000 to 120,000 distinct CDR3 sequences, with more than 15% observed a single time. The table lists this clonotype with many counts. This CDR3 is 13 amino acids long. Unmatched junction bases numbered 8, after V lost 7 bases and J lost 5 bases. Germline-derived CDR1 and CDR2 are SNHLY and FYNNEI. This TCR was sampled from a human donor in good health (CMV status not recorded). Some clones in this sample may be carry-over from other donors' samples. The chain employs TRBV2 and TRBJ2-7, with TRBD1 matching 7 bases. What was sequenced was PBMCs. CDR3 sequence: CASTETGLDEQYF. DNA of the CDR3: TGTGCCAGCACAGAGACAGGGTTGGACGAGCAGTACTTC.